The subject of this entry is one TCR beta chain. This clonotype was seen repeatedly, ten times or more. No cognate antigen has been identified for it. No much larger clone is present one base from it, and per-base qualities are unavailable. This record belongs to a study of T-cell reconstitution after alpha-beta-depleted transplantation in children (dated by TCRdb to about 2016). For the wider study: T-cell immune reconstitution after TCRalphabeta/CD19-depleted allogeneic hematopoietic cell transplantation in children was quantitatively tracked in the study by means of TCR repertoire profiling. What the authors observed across the whole study: The high TCRbeta diversity at day 60 in some patients was ascribed to recipient T cells and intrathymic progenitors that had survived conditioning. Over subsequent months, a decline in hyperexpanded clone frequencies was noted, and after one year, T-cell counts and TCRbeta diversity were mostly ascribed to newly produced T cells. The apparently early alphabetaT-cell count recovery about two months after transplant was reportedly dependent on only several hundred rapidly expanded clones derived from non-depleted graft cells.

The intended sense of this specimen's treatment or condition label: allogeneic hematopoietic cell transplantation with graft depleted of TCRalphabeta T cells and CD19 B cells. TCRalphabeta/CD19-depleted allogeneic hematopoietic cell grafts were given to the transplant recipients, all of whom were children. V sheds 2 bases and J sheds 1 base, leaving 8 bases between their ends. The cysteine opens and the phenylalanine closes a CDR3 of 14 amino acids. Only CDR3 DNA is held: 42 bases, read in frame from base 1. The protocol used for the library was PCR. Sequencing was carried out with an Illumina HiSeq 2500. TCR libraries were prepared with molecular barcoding, using unique molecular identifiers to normalize TCRbeta repertoire quantification. TCRdb reanalyzed the raw reads on its own, using fastp at Q25 for trimming and MiXCR for clone calling, and kept in-frame beta chains. Records with the same CDR3 protein are collapsed into one entry carrying the most frequent genes and DNA. A total of 250,000 to 300,000 distinct CDR3 sequences appear in this sample, around 10% of them only once. The leading ten clones occupy roughly 7% of the sample.

The material was PBMCs, obtained before TCRalphabeta/CD19-depleted stem cell transplant. The sequence was obtained from a boy in the first two years of life with acute myeloid leukemia, due to receive a stem cell transplant. The sequence joins TRBV12-3 or TRBV12-4 to TRBJ1-1; the D region possibly corresponds to TRBD1 (5 bases align). The CDR3 in this case is CASSLWDPNTEAFF. Read as DNA, the sequence is TGTGCCAGCAGTTTATGGGACCCGAACACTGAAGCTTTCTTT.